Listed below are T cell receptor beta chains from one sample, sequenced in a study of OX40 agonist ivuxolimab in advanced cancers. Only in-frame clones appear in the TCRdb table, and some are missing; sequencing was by immunoSEQ multiplex PCR. The sample consists of around 19,000 clones, less than 85% of them appearing once. Sequences were derived from CD4+ or CD8+ T cells sorted from blood, sampled in a trial of the OX40 agonist ivuxolimab. The receptors were sampled from an adult with an advanced solid tumor such as melanoma, head and neck, liver or kidney cancer. Both conserved end residues are part of each CDR3. D genes are given only for firm matches. Part of the rows lack a size; the others show once, few, many or a class for expanded clones.

TRBD2	TRBV7-9	TRBJ2-7	17	-	TGTGCCAGCAGCAGTAATAGCGGGAACTACCGCTCCTACGAGCAGTACTTC	CASSSNSGNYRSYEQYF
-	TRBV12-5	TRBJ2-7	11	-	TGTGCTAGTGGTTTGTTCCACGAGCAGTACTTC	CASGLFHEQYF
-	TRBV6-5	TRBJ2-1	11	-	TGTGCCAGCAGGAGCGGAAATGAGCAGTTCTTC	CASRSGNEQFF
TRBD2	TRBV4-3	TRBJ2-7	16	-	TGCGCCAGCAGCCAGAAGTTTAGCGGGAGGTACTACGAGCAGTACTTC	CASSQKFSGRYYEQYF
-	TRBV6-5	TRBJ2-7	13	-	TGTGCCAGCAGTTACTCGGACAACTACGAGCAGTACTTC	CASSYSDNYEQYF
-	TRBV29-1	TRBJ2-5	10	-	TGCAGCGTTGTCCAAGAGACCCAGTACTTC	CSVVQETQYF
TRBD2	TRBV7-6	TRBJ2-7	16	once	TGTGCCAGCAGCCGAACTAGCGGGGGGCTATTCTACGAGCAGTACTTC	CASSRTSGGLFYEQYF
TRBD2	TRBV2	TRBJ2-3	19	-	TGTGCCAGCAGTGATAGTCCCAGCGGGAGCCAATATAGCACAGATACGCAGTATTTT	CASSDSPSGSQYSTDTQYF
-	TRBV7-6	TRBJ1-5	14	-	TGTGCCAGCAGCTTAGGAGGGTTCGGTCAGCCCCAGCATTTT	CASSLGGFGQPQHF
-	TRBV29-1	TRBJ2-2	13	-	TGCAGCGTGGGCACACTGAACACCGGGGAGCTGTTTTTT	CSVGTLNTGELFF
-	TRBV19	TRBJ2-1	15	-	TGTGCCAGTAGTATATCTATTAGCTCCTACAATGAGCAGTTCTTC	CASSISISSYNEQFF